This is a list of T cell receptor beta chains from one sample in a study of graft-versus-host responses after intestinal transplantation. The repertoire was sequenced with immunoSEQ multiplex PCR; TCRdb's copy has only in-frame clones and lacks some. The sample has 130,000 or so clones, just over 90% seen once. These receptors' targets are unknown. The sequenced sample was unstimulated CD4+ T cells sorted from spleen or lymph node cells, obtained before intestinal transplant. These receptors all come from a human donor who received an intestinal transplant. The CDR3 runs from the conserved cysteine through the conserved F or W. The D gene is left open where the match is weak. The size field is filled for only some rows; it gives once, few, many or a size class.

clone_size	v_call	d_call	cdr3_length	j_call	cdr3_aa	cdr3_nt
NA	TRBV2	NA	17	TRBJ2-4	CASRTRWGSGAKNIQYF	TGTGCCAGCAGAACGCGGTGGGGGAGCGGAGCCAAAAACATTCAGTACTTC
NA	TRBV6-5	NA	12	TRBJ1-1	CASRRLNTEAFF	TGTGCCAGCAGGCGACTGAACACTGAAGCTTTCTTT
NA	TRBV5-1	NA	14	TRBJ2-5	CASSLGGWKETQYF	TGCGCCAGCAGCTTGGGGGGGTGGAAAGAGACCCAGTACTTC
few	TRBV21-1	NA	16	TRBJ1-1	CASSKRLAGMATEAFF	TGTGCCAGCAGCAAAAGGTTAGCAGGCATGGCCACTGAAGCTTTCTTT
NA	TRBV18	TRBD1	14	TRBJ1-2	CASSLWDRVDGYTF	TGTGCCAGCTCACTATGGGACAGGGTGGATGGCTACACCTTC
NA	TRBV11-2	TRBD2	11	TRBJ2-1	CASSRGGEQFF	TGTGCCAGCAGCAGGGGAGGGGAGCAGTTCTTC
NA	TRBV7-3	TRBD1	15	TRBJ2-2	CASSPTGGGTGELFF	TGTGCCAGCAGCCCGACAGGGGGTGGCACCGGGGAGCTGTTTTTT
NA	TRBV5-1	NA	15	TRBJ1-6	CASSLVAGAASPLHF	TGCGCCAGCAGCTTGGTGGCAGGGGCGGCTTCACCCCTCCACTTT
NA	TRBV11-3	NA	15	TRBJ1-1	CASSRFVGGFTEAFF	TGTGCCAGCAGCCGGTTCGTTGGTGGTTTCACTGAAGCTTTCTTT
NA	TRBV2	NA	13	TRBJ2-1	CASKPGLWDEQFF	TGTGCCAGCAAACCGGGACTCTGGGATGAGCAGTTCTTC
NA	TRBV2	NA	12	TRBJ2-7	CASKVYRGEQYF	TGTGCCAGCAAGGTTTACCGGGGCGAGCAGTACTTC
NA	TRBV29-1	TRBD2	15	TRBJ2-1	CSVEVRLAARYEQFF	TGCAGCGTTGAAGTCAGGCTAGCGGCGAGATATGAGCAGTTCTTC
NA	TRBV2	NA	16	TRBJ2-6	CASSLERGSGANVLTF	TGTGCCAGCTCCCTCGAAAGGGGGTCTGGGGCCAACGTCCTGACTTTC
once	TRBV19	NA	12	TRBJ2-7	CASSTGTYEQYF	TGTGCCAGTAGTACCGGGACCTACGAGCAGTACTTC
NA	TRBV7-9	TRBD1	15	TRBJ1-4	CASSYGYRGGEKLFF	TGTGCCAGCAGCTATGGCTACAGGGGAGGGGAAAAACTGTTTTTT
NA	TRBV18	NA	16	TRBJ1-5	CASSHSGTGIYQPQHF	TGTGCCAGCTCACACTCAGGGACGGGGATTTATCAGCCCCAGCATTTT
NA	TRBV7-8	NA	15	TRBJ1-6	CASSRTGTTDSPLHF	TGTGCCAGCAGCCGTACCGGGACAACAGATTCACCCCTCCACTTT
NA	TRBV29-1	NA	13	TRBJ1-2	CSVALDRGYGYTF	TGCAGCGTTGCCCTGGATCGGGGCTATGGCTACACCTTC
NA	TRBV29-1	NA	14	TRBJ1-1	CSVRQTGGNTEAFF	TGCAGCGTCCGCCAGACAGGCGGAAACACTGAAGCTTTCTTT
NA	TRBV5-1	NA	14	TRBJ2-5	CASSPSSVLETQYF	TGCGCCAGCAGCCCCTCTAGTGTCCTAGAGACCCAGTACTTC
NA	TRBV6-5	NA	15	TRBJ2-7	CASSYSPRTDYEQYF	TGTGCCAGCAGTTACTCCCCGAGGACCGACTACGAGCAGTACTTC
NA	TRBV9	NA	17	TRBJ2-3	CASSVSGSGQLTDTQYF	TGTGCCAGCAGCGTATCCGGGTCGGGGCAACTCACAGATACGCAGTATTTT
NA	TRBV7-8	NA	12	TRBJ1-1	CASSLPRTEAFF	TGTGCCAGCAGCCTTCCCAGGACTGAAGCTTTCTTT
once	TRBV15	NA	14	TRBJ1-2	CATSRGGVPEGYTF	TGTGCCACCAGCAGAGGGGGAGTGCCGGAGGGCTACACCTTC
once	TRBV6-1	NA	14	TRBJ1-5	CASTQGRDNQPQHF	TGTGCCAGCACACAGGGTCGGGACAATCAGCCCCAGCATTTT
NA	TRBV25-1	NA	16	TRBJ1-5	CASISGGADSNQPQHF	TGTGCCAGCATCTCGGGGGGGGCGGACAGCAATCAGCCCCAGCATTTT
NA	TRBV2	NA	12	TRBJ2-2	CASSEGGAELFF	TGTGCCAGCAGTGAAGGAGGGGCGGAGCTGTTTTTT
NA	TRBV21-1	NA	17	TRBJ1-2	CASSPIRGQGERYGYTF	TGTGCCAGCAGCCCCATTAGGGGGCAGGGTGAGCGCTATGGCTACACCTTC